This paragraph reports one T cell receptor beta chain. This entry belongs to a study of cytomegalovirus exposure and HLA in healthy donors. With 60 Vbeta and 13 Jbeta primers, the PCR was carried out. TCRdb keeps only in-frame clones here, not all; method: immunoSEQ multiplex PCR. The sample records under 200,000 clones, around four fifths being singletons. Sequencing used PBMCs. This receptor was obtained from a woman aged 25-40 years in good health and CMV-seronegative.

In DNA form, the CDR3 reads TGTGCCAGCAGCCCGTACAGAACCTACAATGAGCAGTTCTTC. Translation gives CASSPYRTYNEQFF. The chain links TRBV14 to TRBJ2-1; D gene ambiguous. Germline CDR1 is SGHDN and CDR2 is FVKESK. The CDR3 covers 14 residues. V lost 4 bases to trimming and J lost 2 bases, with 9 bases between them.